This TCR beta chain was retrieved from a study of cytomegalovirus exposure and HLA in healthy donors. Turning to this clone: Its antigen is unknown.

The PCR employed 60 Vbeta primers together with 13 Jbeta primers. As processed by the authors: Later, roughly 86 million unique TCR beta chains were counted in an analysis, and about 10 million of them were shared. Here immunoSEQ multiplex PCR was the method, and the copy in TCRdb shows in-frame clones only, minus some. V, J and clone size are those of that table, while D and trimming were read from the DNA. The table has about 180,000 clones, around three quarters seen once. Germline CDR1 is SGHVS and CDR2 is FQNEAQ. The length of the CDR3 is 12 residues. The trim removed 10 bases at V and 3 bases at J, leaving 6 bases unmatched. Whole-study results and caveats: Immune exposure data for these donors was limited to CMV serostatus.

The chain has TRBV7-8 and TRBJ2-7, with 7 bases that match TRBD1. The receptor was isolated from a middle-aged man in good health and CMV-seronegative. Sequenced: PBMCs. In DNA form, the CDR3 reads TGTGCCACAAGGGGACAGAACTACGAGCAGTACTTC. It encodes CATRGQNYEQYF.